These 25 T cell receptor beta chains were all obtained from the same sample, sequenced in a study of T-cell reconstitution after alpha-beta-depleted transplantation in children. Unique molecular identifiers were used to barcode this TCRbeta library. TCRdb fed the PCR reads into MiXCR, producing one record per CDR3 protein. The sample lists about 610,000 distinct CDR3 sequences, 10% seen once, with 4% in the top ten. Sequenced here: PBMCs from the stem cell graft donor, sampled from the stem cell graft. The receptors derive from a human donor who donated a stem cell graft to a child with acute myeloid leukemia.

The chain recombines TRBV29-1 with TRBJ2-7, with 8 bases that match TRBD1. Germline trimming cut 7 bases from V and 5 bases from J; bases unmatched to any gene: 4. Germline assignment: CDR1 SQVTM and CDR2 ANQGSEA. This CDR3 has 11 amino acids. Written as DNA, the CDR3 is TGCAGCGCTACGGACAGGGACGAGCAGTACTTC. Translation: CSATDRDEQYF.

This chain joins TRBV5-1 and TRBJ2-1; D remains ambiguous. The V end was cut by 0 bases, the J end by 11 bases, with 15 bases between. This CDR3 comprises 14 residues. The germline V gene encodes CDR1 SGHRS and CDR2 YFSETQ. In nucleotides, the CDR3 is TGCGCCAGCAGCTTGGGACCAAATCAGAGTCAGCAGTTCTTC. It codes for CASSLGPNQSQQFF.

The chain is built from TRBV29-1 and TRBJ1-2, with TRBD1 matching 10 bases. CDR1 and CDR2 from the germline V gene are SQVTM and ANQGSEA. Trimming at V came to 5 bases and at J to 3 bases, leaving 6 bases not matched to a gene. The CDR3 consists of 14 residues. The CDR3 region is CSVQDRGGYYGYTF. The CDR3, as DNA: TGCAGCGTTCAGGACAGGGGGGGTTACTATGGCTACACCTTC.

CDR3 nucleotides: TGTGCCAGCAGTCAGACCTTGGATAGCGGGGGGCCCTACAATGAGCAGTTCTTC. The encoded protein is CASSQTLDSGGPYNEQFF. The chain links TRBV11-1 to TRBJ2-1; 10 bases are shared with TRBD2. The length of the CDR3 is 18 residues. Trimming removed 6 bases from V and 2 bases from J; junction bases left unmatched: 13. Germline CDR1 reads SGHAT; CDR2 reads FQDESV (reference sequence).

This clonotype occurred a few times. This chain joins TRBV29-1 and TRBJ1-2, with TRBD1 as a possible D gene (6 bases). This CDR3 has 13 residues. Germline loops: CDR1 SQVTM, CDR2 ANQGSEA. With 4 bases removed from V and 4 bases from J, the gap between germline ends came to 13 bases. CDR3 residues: CSVGQVTGYGYTF. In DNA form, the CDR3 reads TGCAGCGTTGGACAGGTTACGGGCTATGGCTACACCTTC.

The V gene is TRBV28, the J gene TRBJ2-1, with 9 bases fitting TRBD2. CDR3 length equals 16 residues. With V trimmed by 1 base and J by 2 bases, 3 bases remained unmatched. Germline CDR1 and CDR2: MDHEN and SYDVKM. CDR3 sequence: CASSLSASGAYNEQFF. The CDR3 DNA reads TGTGCCAGCAGTTTATCAGCTAGCGGGGCCTACAATGAGCAGTTCTTC.

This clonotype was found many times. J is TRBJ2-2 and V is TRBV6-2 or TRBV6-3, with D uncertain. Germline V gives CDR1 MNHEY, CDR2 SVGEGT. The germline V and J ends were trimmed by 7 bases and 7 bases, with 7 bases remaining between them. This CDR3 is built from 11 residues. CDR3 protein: CASMRSGELFF. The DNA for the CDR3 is TGTGCCAGCATGAGGAGCGGGGAGCTGTTTTTT.

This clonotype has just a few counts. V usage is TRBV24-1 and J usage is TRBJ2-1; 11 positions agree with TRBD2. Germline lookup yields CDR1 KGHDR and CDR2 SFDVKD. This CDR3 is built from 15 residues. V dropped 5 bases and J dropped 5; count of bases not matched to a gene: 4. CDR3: CATSVLAGANNEQFF. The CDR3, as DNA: TGTGCCACCAGTGTACTAGCGGGGGCTAACAATGAGCAGTTCTTC.

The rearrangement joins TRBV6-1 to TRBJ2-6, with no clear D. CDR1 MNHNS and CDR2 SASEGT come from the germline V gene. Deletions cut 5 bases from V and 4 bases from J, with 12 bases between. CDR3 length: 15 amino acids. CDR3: CASSPTVAGANVLTF. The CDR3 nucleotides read TGTGCCAGCAGTCCGACGGTCGCCGGGGCCAACGTCCTGACTTTC.

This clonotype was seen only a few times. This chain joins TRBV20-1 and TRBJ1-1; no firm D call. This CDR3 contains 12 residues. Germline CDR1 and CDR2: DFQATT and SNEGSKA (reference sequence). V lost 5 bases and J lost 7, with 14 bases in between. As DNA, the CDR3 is TGCAGTGCTTCGAGCACCATTTTTGAAGCTTTCTTT. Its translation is CSASSTIFEAFF.

CDR3 bases: TGTGCCAGCAGCCACCGCGGCGACACTGAAGCTTTCTTT. The encoded protein is CASSHRGDTEAFF. This sequence joins TRBV3-1 and TRBJ1-1; D gene uncertain. The germline V gene encodes CDR1 LGHDT and CDR2 YNNKEL (reference sequence). The CDR3 has 13 residues. The V end lost 3 bases, the J end lost 3 bases, and 8 bases lay between the germline ends.

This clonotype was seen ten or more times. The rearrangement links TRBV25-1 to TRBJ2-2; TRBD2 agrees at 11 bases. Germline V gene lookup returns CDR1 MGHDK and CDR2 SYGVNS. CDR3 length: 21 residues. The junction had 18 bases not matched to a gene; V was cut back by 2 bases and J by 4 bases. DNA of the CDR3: TGTGCCAGCAGTGAAATTCCGGGACTAGCGGAGCCGTTTTCCTTCACCGGGGAGCTGTTTTTT. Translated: CASSEIPGLAEPFSFTGELFF.

The CDR3 DNA is TGCAGTGCTTCTTTACCTAGCGGAGTCGAGCAGTTCTTC. Protein sequence: CSASLPSGVEQFF. This rearrangement joins TRBV20-1 to TRBJ2-1, with TRBD2 matching over 7 bases. This CDR3 has 13 residues. V lost 5 bases, J lost 10 bases, and 11 bases stayed unmatched. The V gene's germline CDR1 is DFQATT and CDR2 SNEGSKA (reference sequence).

The CDR3 sequence: CASRKGGNQPQHF. Written as DNA, the CDR3 is TGTGCCAGCAGGAAAGGGGGGAATCAGCCCCAGCATTTT. The chain combines TRBV27 with TRBJ1-5; D may be TRBD1 (6 bases). Trimming stripped 6 bases from V and 4 bases from J, with 10 bases between. The V gene's germline CDR1 is MNHEY and CDR2 SMNVEV (reference sequence). The CDR3 is 13 residues long.

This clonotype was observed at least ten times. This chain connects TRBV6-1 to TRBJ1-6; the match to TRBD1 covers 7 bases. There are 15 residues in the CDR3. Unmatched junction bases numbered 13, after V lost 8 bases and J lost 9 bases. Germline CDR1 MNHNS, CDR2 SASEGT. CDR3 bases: TGTGCCAGCGGCCCTACAGGGGTTGTGAGTTCACCCCTCCACTTT. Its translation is CASGPTGVVSSPLHF.

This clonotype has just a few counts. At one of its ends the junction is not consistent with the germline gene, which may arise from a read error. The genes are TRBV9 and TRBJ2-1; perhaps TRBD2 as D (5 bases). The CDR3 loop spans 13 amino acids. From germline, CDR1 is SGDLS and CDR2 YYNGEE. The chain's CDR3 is CASSVVEAATLCF. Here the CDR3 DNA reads TGTGCCAGCAGCGTAGTTGAAGCGGCAACCTTATGCTTC.

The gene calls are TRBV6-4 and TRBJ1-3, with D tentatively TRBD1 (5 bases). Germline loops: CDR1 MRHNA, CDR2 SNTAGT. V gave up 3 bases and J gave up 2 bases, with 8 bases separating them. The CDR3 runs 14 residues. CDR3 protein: CASSEGAPGNTIYF. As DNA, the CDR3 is TGTGCCAGCAGTGAAGGGGCGCCTGGAAACACCATATATTTT.

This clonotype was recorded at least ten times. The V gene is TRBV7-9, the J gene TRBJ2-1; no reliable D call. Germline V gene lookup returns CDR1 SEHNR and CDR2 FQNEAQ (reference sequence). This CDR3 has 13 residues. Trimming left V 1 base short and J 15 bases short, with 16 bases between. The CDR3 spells CASSLEEGPKWFF. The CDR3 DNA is TGTGCCAGCAGCTTAGAAGAAGGACCCAAGTGGTTCTTC.

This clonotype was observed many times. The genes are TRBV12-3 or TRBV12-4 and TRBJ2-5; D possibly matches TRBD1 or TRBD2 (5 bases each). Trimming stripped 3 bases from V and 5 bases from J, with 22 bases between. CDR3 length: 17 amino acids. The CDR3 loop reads CASSLATGGSLRETQYF. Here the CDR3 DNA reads TGTGCCAGCAGTTTGGCCACAGGCGGGTCCTTAAGGGAGACCCAGTACTTC.

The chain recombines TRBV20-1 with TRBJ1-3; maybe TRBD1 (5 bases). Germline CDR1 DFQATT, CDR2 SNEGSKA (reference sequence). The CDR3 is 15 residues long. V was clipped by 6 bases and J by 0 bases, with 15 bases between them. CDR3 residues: CSAGDGAVSGNTIYF. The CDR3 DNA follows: TGCAGTGCCGGGGACGGAGCGGTCTCTGGAAACACCATATATTTT.

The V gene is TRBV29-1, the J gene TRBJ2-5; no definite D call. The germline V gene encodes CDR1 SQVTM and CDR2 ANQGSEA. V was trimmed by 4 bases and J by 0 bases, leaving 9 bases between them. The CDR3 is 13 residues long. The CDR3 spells CSVVGGDQETQYF. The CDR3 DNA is TGCAGCGTTGTGGGTGGGGACCAAGAGACCCAGTACTTC.

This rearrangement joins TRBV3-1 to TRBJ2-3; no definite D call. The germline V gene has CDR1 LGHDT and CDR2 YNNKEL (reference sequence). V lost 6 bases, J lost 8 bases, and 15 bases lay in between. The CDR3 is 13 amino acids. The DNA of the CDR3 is TGTGCCAGCAGTCCTTTTAGTGGCGGTACGCAGTATTTT. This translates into CASSPFSGGTQYF.

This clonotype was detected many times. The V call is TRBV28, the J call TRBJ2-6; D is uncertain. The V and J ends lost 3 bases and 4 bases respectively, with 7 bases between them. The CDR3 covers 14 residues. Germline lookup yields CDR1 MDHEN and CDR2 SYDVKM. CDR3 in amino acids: CASSFTGGANVLTF. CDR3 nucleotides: TGTGCCAGCAGTTTCACTGGCGGGGCCAACGTCCTGACTTTC.

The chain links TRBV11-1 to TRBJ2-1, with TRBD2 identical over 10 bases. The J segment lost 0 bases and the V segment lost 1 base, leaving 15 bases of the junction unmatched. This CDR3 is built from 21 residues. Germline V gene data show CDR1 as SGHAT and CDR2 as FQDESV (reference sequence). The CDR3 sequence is CASSLGIAVAGGSSSYNEQFF. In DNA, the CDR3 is TGTGCCAGCAGCTTAGGAATAGCGGTAGCGGGAGGCTCGAGCTCCTACAATGAGCAGTTCTTC.

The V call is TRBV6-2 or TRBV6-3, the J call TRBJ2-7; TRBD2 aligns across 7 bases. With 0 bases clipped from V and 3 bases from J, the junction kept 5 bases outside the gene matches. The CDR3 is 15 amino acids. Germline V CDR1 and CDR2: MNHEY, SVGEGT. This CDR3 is CASSYSTSGVYEQYF. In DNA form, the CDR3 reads TGTGCCAGCAGTTACTCGACCAGCGGGGTCTACGAGCAGTACTTC.